This T cell receptor beta chain is from a study of blood T cell repertoires in COVID-19 (dated by TCRdb to 2018 to 2020). Notes on the research overall: The collaborator samples originated in the United States, Italy and Spain and spanned the acute and convalescent phases of COVID-19. The prospective study material was composed of cDNA or gDNA derived from T cells, B-cell-depleted T cells, or PBMCs. Subjects who had been exposed to COVID-19, were actively infected with it, or had recovered from it provided the deeply sampled blood TCRbeta repertoires that made up the dataset. The repertoires were made available in a free public database intended to serve as a resource for research on the immune response to SARS-CoV-2. Samples came from the ongoing ImmuneRACE study (first 160 participants) plus 1,254 subjects from 6 global collaborators. A de-identified subject ID, COVID-19 status, age in years and sex were almost always included in the sample metadata. Where HLA class I and class II types were available, the types were taken from metadata supplied by the sample provider, not from assay-based typing. Overall study results and their limits: How much clinical and demographic metadata was included differed by source and by participant, and the metadata was provided uncurated.

One collaborating source in Seattle enrolled patients during active infection and followed them longitudinally through the course of disease. Whole blood was collected in K2EDTA tubes by collaborating institutions according to the institutions' own protocols. For TCRbeta analysis, collaborators shipped samples as frozen whole blood, isolated PBMCs, or DNA extracted from either of those sample types. The germline V and J ends show losses of 0 bases and 10 bases respectively, and no gene match explains 7 bases of the junction. CDR1 and CDR2 (LNHNV, YYDKDF) derive from the germline V gene (reference sequence). From the cysteine through the phenylalanine, the CDR3 covers 15 amino acids. The read is trimmed to its CDR3 DNA, 45 bases read in frame from base 1. The immunoSEQ Assay, a bias-controlled multiplex PCR, was used to amplify TCRbeta CDR3 regions from genomic DNA. The source study handled its data this way. The number of nucleated cells in each sample was estimated by amplification of reference gene primers within the assay. To quantify the absolute abundance of each unique TCRbeta CDR3 rearrangement, sequence reads were collapsed and filtered. For each sample, productive Simpson clonality was calculated as the square root of Simpson's diversity index over productive rearrangements. The table comes from immuneACCESS by way of TCRdb, which keeps in-frame sequences with V and J called. Part of the clones is missing from these tables; in studies checked, under half for an unresolved V gene and the rest for unknown reasons. V and J calls and clone size come straight from that table; D and trimming were deduced from the DNA. A total of 250,000 to 300,000 clones appear in this sample, about 90% of them only once. The ten biggest clones cover 2.1% of the sample.

Remarks on this clone: Its antigen is unknown. Per-base qualities were not stored, and no clone one base away is much larger.

This TCR was recovered from a woman between 55 and 75 years old with COVID-19, enrolled during active disease. The chain uses TRBV15 and TRBJ1-2; the junction holds 11 bases that match TRBD1. Material for sequencing was peripheral blood. The DNA reads TGTGCCACCAGCAGAGATCTCGGGACAGGGGGTCCCTACACCTTC. Its protein is CATSRDLGTGGPYTF. Reference TRBV15 and TRBJ1-2 genes cover what lies past the CDR3, so the full variable domain is DAMVIQNPRYQVTQFGKPVTLSCSQTLNHNVMYWYQQKSSQAPKLLFHYYDKDFNNEADTPDNFQSRRPNTSFCFLDIRSPGLGDTAMYLCATSRDLGTGGPYTFGSGTRLTVV.